This is a list of T cell receptor beta chains from one sample in a study of blood T cell repertoires in COVID-19. The method was immunoSEQ multiplex PCR; TCRdb's version includes in-frame clones alone and lacks a portion of them. Seen here are roughly 83,000 clones, more than 75% observed once, and the top ten hold 8%. The sample was peripheral blood. The origin of the receptors is a man older than 75 with active or convalescent COVID-19. The CDR3 runs from the conserved cysteine through the conserved F or W. A D gene is named only where the DNA matches it firmly. Some rows have no size entry. The others give once, few or many, or a class for an expanded clone.

-	TRBV25-1	TRBJ2-3	-	CASSPRGSDTQYF	TGTGCCAGCAGTCCCCGGGGTTCAGATACGCAGTATTTT
-	TRBV2	TRBJ1-2	-	CASSVQGRDYGYTF	TGTGCCAGCAGCGTTCAGGGGCGGGACTATGGCTACACCTTC
-	TRBV19	TRBJ2-3	-	CASSMTVANTQYF	TGTGCCAGTAGTATGACAGTAGCAAATACGCAGTATTTT
TRBD2	TRBV5-4	TRBJ2-1	-	CASSDTLLAGGYNEQFF	TGTGCCAGCAGCGACACCCTCCTAGCGGGAGGGTACAATGAGCAGTTCTTC
-	TRBV7-2	TRBJ1-2	-	CASSWSKGGDGYTF	TGTGCCAGCAGCTGGTCGAAGGGGGGGGATGGCTACACCTTC
-	TRBV19	TRBJ2-4	-	CASSYHRDVKNIQYF	TGTGCCAGTAGTTATCACAGGGACGTCAAAAACATTCAGTACTTC
TRBD1	TRBV5-1	TRBJ2-5	once	CASSLEAGGWETQYF	TGCGCCAGCAGCTTGGAGGCAGGGGGCTGGGAGACCCAGTACTTC
-	TRBV5-1	TRBJ2-2	-	CASSLVARTINTGELFF	TGCGCCAGCAGCTTGGTGGCCAGAACTATTAACACCGGGGAGCTGTTTTTT
TRBD1	TRBV6-6	TRBJ1-6	-	CASSHRVGLDRDNSPLHF	TGTGCCAGCAGTCACAGGGTTGGCTTGGACAGGGATAATTCACCCCTCCACTTT
-	TRBV5-6	TRBJ2-5	-	CASSLRGGVETQYF	TGTGCCAGCAGCCTAAGGGGCGGGGTGGAGACCCAGTACTTC
-	TRBV19	TRBJ2-1	-	CASSIDGSYNEQFF	TGTGCCAGTAGTATAGACGGCTCCTACAATGAGCAGTTCTTC
-	TRBV7-9	TRBJ2-5	-	CASRAGTFQETQYF	TGTGCCAGCAGGGCCGGGACATTCCAAGAGACCCAGTACTTC